The T cell receptor beta chain described here comes from a study of shared clonotypes between healthy human individuals. About the research overall: Ranging from 18 to 49 in age, donors were a couple of women and a few men.

CD45RO negativity and positive selection for CCR7 defined naive CD8 cells, a population that excluded terminally differentiated effector memory CD45RA+ cells. It was at deep level that the assay was run. Here immunoSEQ multiplex PCR was the method, and the copy in TCRdb shows in-frame clones only, minus some. Here the sample spans some 2.1 million clones, roughly 95% being singletons. The CDR3 covers 13 residues. Germline trimming cut 3 bases from V and 6 bases from J; bases unmatched to any gene: 4. Germline loops: CDR1 MNHEY, CDR2 SMNVEV (reference sequence). Input material: naive CD8+ T cells sorted from blood. This TCR derives from a man aged 18 to 29 in good health. The J gene is TRBJ1-1, the V gene TRBV27, with TRBD1 identical over 7 bases. CDR3 protein: CASSFQGGAEAFF. CDR3 nucleotide sequence: TGTGCCAGCAGTTTTCAGGGGGGGGCTGAAGCTTTCTTT.